This T cell receptor (beta chain) was observed in a study of shared clonotypes between healthy human individuals. The CDR3 is 14 residues long. Deletions cut 3 bases from V and 3 bases from J, with 9 bases between. CDR1 MNHEY and CDR2 SVGAGI come from the germline V gene. The table came from immunoSEQ multiplex PCR; TCRdb's copy has only in-frame clones and leaves some out. The data show 1,400,000 or so clones, approximately 98.5% seen once. The sequenced sample consisted of naive CD4+ T cells sorted from blood. Subset specified: CD45RA+ positively selected. This chain connects TRBV6-5 to TRBJ1-5; no definite D call. The sequence was collected from a man aged 25-45 years in good health. The CDR3 protein is CASSYSGYNQPQHF. The CDR3 DNA sequence: TGTGCCAGCAGTTATTCAGGTTACAATCAGCCCCAGCATTTT.